This T cell receptor beta chain derives from a study of beta chain features in type 1 diabetes. On the study more broadly: Over all samples combined, fewer than 130,000,000 sorted cells were examined.

Regarding this clone: Antigen: not known.

The CDR3 runs 15 residues. Trimming removed 5 bases from V and 8 bases from J, with 21 bases in between. The V gene's germline CDR1 is MNHNY and CDR2 SVGAGI (reference sequence). All of the isolated RNA was reverse transcribed, so expressed TCRB transcripts were sequenced. Profiled with immunoSEQ multiplex PCR; TCRdb holds only in-frame clones, not every one. This table holds about 650,000 clones, roughly 12% found once. Study findings and constraints: PCR could preferentially amplify shorter templates, alike in patients and controls. Type 1 diabetes patients had VDJ junctions that carried fewer insertions and more deletions. The study found moderately but significantly shorter TCRB CDR3s in all four CD4+ subsets of Type 1 diabetes patients.

Blood was drawn once from each donor into heparinised tubes. The draws averaged about 0.12 L. The V and J genes are TRBV6-6 and TRBJ1-2; unclear D gene. What was sequenced was naive CD4+ T cells from blood. The TCR comes from a man under 40 with type 1 diabetes. CDR3 nucleotide sequence: TGTGCCAGCAGTGAGTGGGTCTTAAGCCTTCACGGCTACACCTTC. It is translated as CASSEWVLSLHGYTF.